This record concerns one T cell receptor beta chain sequence. The record originates from a study of CD8 T cells in Susac syndrome. Random hexamers served to reverse transcribe roughly 0.45 to 1 ug RNA. TCRdb ran MiXCR on the immunoSEQ multiplex PCR reads and lists one entry per CDR3 protein. This table has 100,000 to 150,000 distinct CDR3 sequences, around 80% appearing once. Sequencing of TCR beta was performed on blood CD8+ and CD4+ T cells. The germline V and J ends were trimmed by 0 bases and 4 bases, with 6 bases remaining between them. The CDR3 has 13 residues. Germline CDR1 reads KGHSY; CDR2 reads FQNENV.

The V and J genes are TRBV16 and TRBJ2-5; D call uncertain. The sample taken for sequencing was CD8+ T cells from PBMCs. This TCR was sampled from a human donor with multiple sclerosis. The CDR3 reads CASSQSLTETQYF. Written as DNA, the CDR3 is TGTGCCAGCAGCCAATCGTTGACAGAGACCCAGTACTTC.